This TCR beta chain was recovered during a study of cytomegalovirus exposure and HLA in healthy donors. Whole-study results and caveats: Later analysis showed TCR association rates varying by HLA locus, highest for DRB1 and lowest for HLA-C. TCR beta chain V- and J-gene trimming was linked, in a later analysis, to a missense variant in DCLRE1C.

V shed 5 bases and J 11 bases; nucleotides not matched to a gene: 11. The CDR3 runs 13 residues. Germline CDR1 and CDR2: SGHTA and FQGNSA. The PCR ran on 60 Vbeta and 13 Jbeta primers. Some clones are missing from TCRdb's copy, which holds only in-frame ones; the method was immunoSEQ multiplex PCR. Of some 150,000 clones detected, roughly 76% appear once; the ten largest clones hold over 1.1%. Samples came from healthy bone marrow donors. Of note for this clone: Antigen: not known.

The sequenced sample consisted of PBMCs. J is TRBJ1-1 and V is TRBV7-2; 7 nucleotides match TRBD1. This clonotype originated in a man between 60 and 75 years old in good health and CMV-seronegative. Written as DNA, the CDR3 is TGTGCCAGCAGCCTCAGACAGGGCCAGACTGCTTTCTTT. Amino acid sequence: CASSLRQGQTAFF.